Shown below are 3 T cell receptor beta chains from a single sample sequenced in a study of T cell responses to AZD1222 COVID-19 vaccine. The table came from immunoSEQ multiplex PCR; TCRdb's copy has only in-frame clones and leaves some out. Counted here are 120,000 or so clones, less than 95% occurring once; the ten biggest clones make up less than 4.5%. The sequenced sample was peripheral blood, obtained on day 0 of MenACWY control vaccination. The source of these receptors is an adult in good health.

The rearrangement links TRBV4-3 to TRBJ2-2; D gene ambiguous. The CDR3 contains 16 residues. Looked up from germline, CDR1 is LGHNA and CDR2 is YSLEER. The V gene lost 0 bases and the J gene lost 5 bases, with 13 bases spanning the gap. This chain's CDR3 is CASSQDLPGTTGELFF. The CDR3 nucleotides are TGCGCCAGCAGCCAAGATCTGCCCGGTACGACCGGGGAGCTGTTTTTT.

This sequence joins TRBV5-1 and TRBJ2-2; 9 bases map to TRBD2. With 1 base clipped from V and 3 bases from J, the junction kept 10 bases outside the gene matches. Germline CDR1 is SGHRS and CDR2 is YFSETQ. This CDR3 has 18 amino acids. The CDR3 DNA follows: TGCGCCAGCAGCTTGTGGCTAGCGGGACCGATGGACACCGGGGAGCTGTTTTTT. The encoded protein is CASSLWLAGPMDTGELFF.

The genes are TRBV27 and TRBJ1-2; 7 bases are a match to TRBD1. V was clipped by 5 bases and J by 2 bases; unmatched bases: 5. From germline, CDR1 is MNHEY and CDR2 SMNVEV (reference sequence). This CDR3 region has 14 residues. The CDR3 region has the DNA TGTGCCAGCAGTCCGCAGGGGGTAAACTATGGCTACACCTTC. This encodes CASSPQGVNYGYTF.